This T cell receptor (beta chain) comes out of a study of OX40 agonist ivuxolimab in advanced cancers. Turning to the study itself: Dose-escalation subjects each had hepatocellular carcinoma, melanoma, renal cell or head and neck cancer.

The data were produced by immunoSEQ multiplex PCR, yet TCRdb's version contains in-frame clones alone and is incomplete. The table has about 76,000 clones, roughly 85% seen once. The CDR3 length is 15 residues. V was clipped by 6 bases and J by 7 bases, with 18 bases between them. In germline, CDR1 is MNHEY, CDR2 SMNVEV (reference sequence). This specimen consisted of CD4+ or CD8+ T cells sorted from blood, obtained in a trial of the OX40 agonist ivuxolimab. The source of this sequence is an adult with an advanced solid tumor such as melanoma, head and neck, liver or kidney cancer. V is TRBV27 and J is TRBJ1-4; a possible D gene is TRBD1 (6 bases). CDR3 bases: TGTGCCAGCAGCAGTTTGGGAGGGGGGAGTGAAAAACTGTTTTTT. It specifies CASSSLGGGSEKLFF.